This TCR beta chain was obtained from a study of T-cell memory formation after mild COVID-19. Study results and limitations: Clones contracting day 15 to 85 were balanced CD4/CD8; later expanders leaned CD4+.

Remarks on this clonotype: The antigen is not known.

TCRdb itself ran the 5' RACE reads through MiXCR, one entry per CDR3 protein. The sample contains 100,000 to 150,000 distinct CDR3 sequences, about 17% of which appear only once. Specimen: PBMCs or a T cell subset sorted from them (not recorded which). This clonotype was sampled from a man aged 18 to 29 who had mild COVID-19 (a few samples of this study predate the infection). Cell type and time point are not known.

The CDR3 sequence is CASSPHEAQPQHF. As DNA, the CDR3 is TGTGCCAGCAGCCCCCACGAGGCTCAGCCCCAGCATTTT. The chain employs TRBV12-3 or TRBV12-4 and TRBJ1-5, with D uncertain. The CDR3 runs 13 residues. V was pared by 6 bases and J by 6 bases, with 12 bases between.